This T cell receptor beta chain stems from a study of blood T cell repertoires in COVID-19. The germline V gene has CDR1 SNHLY and CDR2 FYNNEI. V was cut by 7 bases and J by 4 bases, with 11 bases left in between. CDR3 length: 12 residues. Data came from immunoSEQ multiplex PCR; TCRdb stores just in-frame clones and leaves some out. The profile covers 100,000 to 150,000 clones, with around 70% appearing a single time and approximately 5.9% taken by the ten largest. The clonotype was recovered from a man older than 75 with COVID-19, enrolled during active disease. Input material: peripheral blood. This sequence joins TRBV2 and TRBJ2-7; D gene ambiguous. In DNA, the CDR3 is TGTGCCAGCACTGAGAGGCGATACGAGCAGTACTTC. It codes for CASTERRYEQYF. The full variable domain, completed using reference TRBV2 and TRBJ2-7, is EPEVTQTPSHQVTQMGQEVILRCVPISNHLYFYWYRQILGQKVEFLVSFYNNEISEKSEIFDDQFSVERPDGSNFTLKIRSTKLEDSAMYFCASTERRYEQYFGPGTRLTVT.